Below are 17 T cell receptor beta chains sequenced from a single sample in a study of shared clonotypes between healthy human individuals. Profiled with immunoSEQ multiplex PCR; TCRdb holds only in-frame clones, not every one. Of 200,000 to 250,000 clones in the sample, about 65% were seen once. The sequenced sample consisted of memory CD4+ T cells sorted from blood. This sample's subset: CD45RA-negative fraction. The receptors derive from a man aged 25 to 45 in good health.

This clone was observed a few times. V gene TRBV27 combines with J gene TRBJ2-1; no firm D call. The length of the CDR3 is 15 residues. The V and J ends lost 4 bases and 2 bases respectively, with 12 bases between them. In germline, CDR1 is MNHEY, CDR2 SMNVEV (reference sequence). CDR3 coding DNA: TGTGCCAGCAGTTCTCCTGAGACGACCTACAATGAGCAGTTCTTC. Translation gives CASSSPETTYNEQFF.

The rearrangement joins TRBV7-2 to TRBJ2-3; 11 bases are a match to TRBD2. Germline V gene sequence: CDR1 SGHTA, CDR2 FQGNSA. V was clipped by 3 bases and J by 3 bases; unmatched bases: 5. The CDR3 spans 16 residues. The CDR3 region has the DNA TGTGCCAGCAGCTTTTTAGCGGGAGGGCTAACAGATACGCAGTATTTT. Translating it yields CASSFLAGGLTDTQYF.

The count of this clone is one. This chain connects TRBV14 to TRBJ1-1; no clear D. The CDR3 runs 14 residues. Trimming pared 1 base from V and 1 base from J, leaving 7 bases between. Germline V lookup: CDR1 SGHDN, CDR2 FVKESK. The CDR3 DNA is TGTGCCAGCAGCCAAGGATACGGGAACACTGAAGCTTTCTTT. Translated, it gives CASSQGYGNTEAFF. The full variable domain, its missing parts supplied by reference TRBV14 and TRBJ1-1, is EAGVTQFPSHSVIEKGQTVTLRCDPISGHDNLYWYRRVMGKEIKFLLHFVKESKQDESGMPNNRFLAERTGGTYSTLKVQPAELEDSGVYFCASSQGYGNTEAFFGQGTRLTVV.

V usage is TRBV20-1 and J usage is TRBJ2-7; D is ambiguous. The CDR3 loop spans 11 amino acids. The ends were cut back, 6 bases at V and 9 bases at J, with 15 bases in the middle. CDR1 and CDR2 from the germline V gene are DFQATT and SNEGSKA (reference sequence). CDR3 DNA sequence: TGCAGTGCCTCCAGACAACGCGGGCAGTACTTC. Its protein is CSASRQRGQYF.

This chain uses TRBV5-1 with TRBJ1-3; no clear D. The ends were cut back, 5 bases at V and 4 bases at J, with 13 bases in the middle. The CDR3 sequence is 14 residues long. CDR1 SGHRS and CDR2 YFSETQ come from the germline V gene. The CDR3 DNA follows: TGCGCCAGCAGGGCCCCCGGTTTCGGAAACACCATATATTTT. Amino acids: CASRAPGFGNTIYF.

The chain recombines TRBV7-8 with TRBJ1-5; no clear D. Germline assignment: CDR1 SGHVS and CDR2 FQNEAQ. V was cut by 5 bases and J by 6 bases, with 14 bases left in between. The CDR3 has 14 residues. The CDR3 DNA reads TGTGCCAGCAGCGTCGTGGCCGGCACTCAGCCCCAGCATTTT. This encodes CASSVVAGTQPQHF.

This rearrangement joins TRBV20-1 to TRBJ1-1, with unresolved D. The CDR3 runs 10 residues. Per the germline V gene, CDR1 is DFQATT and CDR2 is SNEGSKA (reference sequence). Trimming left V 7 bases short and J 5 bases short, with 8 bases between. The CDR3 spells CSGLGTEAFF. CDR3 bases: TGCAGTGGTCTAGGAACTGAAGCTTTCTTT.

This clone was recorded only once. This chain uses TRBV7-4 with TRBJ2-5, with a weak D call TRBD1 (6 bases). V lost 3 bases and J 3 bases, leaving 14 bases between the germline ends. Germline V gene data show CDR1 as SGHVT and CDR2 as SQSDAQ. This CDR3 region has 15 residues. The CDR3 coding sequence is TGTGCCAGCAGCTTGCGACAGGCCCGCGAAGAGACCCAGTACTTC. This encodes CASSLRQAREETQYF. Supplemented by reference TRBV7-4 and TRBJ2-5, the full variable domain reads GAGVSQSPRYKVAKRGRDVALRCDSISGHVTLYWYRQTLGQGSEVLTYSQSDAQRDKSGRPSGRFSAERPERSVSTLKIQRTEQGDSAVYLCASSLRQAREETQYFGPGTRLLVL.

The rearrangement joins TRBV7-2 to TRBJ2-1; 7 nucleotides align to TRBD2. V trimming: 5 bases; J trimming: 8 bases; junction bases outside the gene matches: 6. Germline V gives CDR1 SGHTA, CDR2 FQGNSA. The CDR3 totals 13 residues. The CDR3 region is CASSPTREDEQFF. The CDR3 DNA reads as TGTGCCAGCAGCCCGACTCGGGAGGATGAGCAGTTCTTC.

The chain has TRBV11-2 and TRBJ2-1; TRBD2 aligns across 10 bases. CDR3 length: 13 amino acids. The V gene's germline CDR1 is SGHAT and CDR2 FQNNGV. V lost 4 bases, J lost 7 bases, and 1 base stayed unmatched. The CDR3 loop is CASSWTSGNEQFF. In DNA form, the CDR3 reads TGTGCCAGCAGCTGGACTAGCGGTAATGAGCAGTTCTTC. Complete variable domain (other parts from reference TRBV11-2 and TRBJ2-1): EAGVAQSPRYKIIEKRQSVAFWCNPISGHATLYWYQQILGQGPKLLIQFQNNGVVDDSQLPKDRFSAERLKGVDSTLKIQPAKLEDSAVYLCASSWTSGNEQFFGPGTRLTVL.

V is TRBV5-4 and J is TRBJ1-5, with 9 bases matching TRBD1. Trimming removed 3 bases from V and 6 bases from J; junction bases left unmatched: 1. The CDR3 has 13 residues. Germline CDR1 SGHNT, CDR2 YYREEE (reference sequence). Here the CDR3 DNA reads TGTGCCAGCAGCTCGGGACAGGGTCAGCCCCAGCATTTT. It codes for CASSSGQGQPQHF.

The CDR3 loop reads CASSRGQGGEKLFF. CDR3 DNA sequence: TGTGCCAGCAGTCGGGGACAGGGTGGTGAAAAACTGTTTTTT. The genes are TRBV6-1 and TRBJ1-4; 9 bases match TRBD1. V dropped 5 bases and J dropped 7; count of bases not matched to a gene: 5. Germline CDR1 MNHNS, CDR2 SASEGT. The CDR3 spans 14 residues.

This clone came up many times. The chain employs TRBV11-2 and TRBJ1-2, with unresolved D. V lost 1 base and J 5 bases, leaving 8 bases between the germline ends. The CDR3 is made up of 13 amino acids. Germline assignment: CDR1 SGHAT and CDR2 FQNNGV. The CDR3 region has the DNA TGTGCCAGCAGCTTAGTTGCGGGTTATGGCTACACCTTC. This sequence encodes CASSLVAGYGYTF.

This chain links TRBV5-6 with TRBJ2-4, with D perhaps given as TRBD1 or TRBD2 (5 bases each). The CDR3 covers 14 residues. Germline CDR1 reads SGHDT; CDR2 reads YYEEEE. Trimming cost V 2 bases and J 6 bases, with 12 bases left between them. CDR3 DNA: TGTGCCAGCAGCTTTTGGGGACGAGGAAACATTCAGTACTTC. Translation: CASSFWGRGNIQYF. Full variable domain (rest looked up from reference TRBV5-6 and TRBJ2-4): DAGVTQSPTHLIKTRGQQVTLRCSPKSGHDTVSWYQQALGQGPQFIFQYYEEEERQRGNFPDRFSGHQFPNYSSELNVNALLLGDSALYLCASSFWGRGNIQYFGAGTRLSVL.

The V call is TRBV20-1, the J call TRBJ2-1; D is undetermined. The CDR3 extends over 10 amino acids. Trimming stripped 6 bases from V and 9 bases from J, with 9 bases between. Looked up from germline, CDR1 is DFQATT and CDR2 is SNEGSKA (reference sequence). The CDR3 region has the DNA TGCAGTGCCACGGATATTGAGCAGTTCTTC. The encoded protein is CSATDIEQFF.

J is TRBJ2-3 and V is TRBV11-3, with TRBD2 matching 14 bases. Per germline, CDR1 SGHNT and CDR2 YENEEA. The ends lost 1 base at V and 6 bases at J; junction bases unmatched: 3. This CDR3 comprises 16 residues. The CDR3, as DNA: TGTGCCAGCAGCTTAGGGGGACTAGCGGGAGTTGATACGCAGTATTTT. Translated, it gives CASSLGGLAGVDTQYF.

The chain links TRBV28 to TRBJ2-7, with TRBD1 matching over 11 bases. Germline V gives CDR1 MDHEN, CDR2 SYDVKM. Trimming removed 2 bases from V and 6 bases from J; junction bases left unmatched: 6. The CDR3 length is 15 residues. CDR3 protein: CASSLKGQGAGEQYF. The CDR3 DNA reads TGTGCCAGCAGTTTAAAAGGACAGGGGGCTGGCGAGCAGTACTTC.